This entry is about one TCR beta chain. No antigen is known for it. The sample belongs to a study of OX40 agonist ivuxolimab in advanced cancers. Study-level information: In this cohort, patients received ivuxolimab, an agonistic anti-OX40 (CD134) antibody. Partial response was recorded in three patients: one hepatocellular carcinoma and two cutaneous melanoma cases.

The CDR3 totals 13 residues. Trimming took off 2 bases at V and 1 base at J, with 6 bases between the two ends. The germline gives CDR1 SGHVS, CDR2 FNYEAQ. Profiled with immunoSEQ multiplex PCR; TCRdb holds only in-frame clones, not every one. Among 30,000 to 45,000 clones listed, 88% were seen once. Study outcomes and limitations: It was also the case that some nonresponders had low normalized T-cell clonal expansion. At 0.1 to 3.0 mg/kg, clonal expansion of CD4+ and CD8+ blood T cells had occurred by week 6.

The sequencing here drew on CD4+ or CD8+ T cells sorted from blood, taken in a trial of the OX40 agonist ivuxolimab. V gene TRBV7-6 combines with J gene TRBJ2-7; D call uncertain. The origin of this receptor is an adult with an advanced solid tumor such as melanoma, head and neck, liver or kidney cancer. CDR3: CASSLSGSYEQYF. The CDR3 DNA reads TGTGCCAGCAGCTTATCAGGTTCCTACGAGCAGTACTTC.